The 9 T cell receptor beta chains reported below all come from one sample, sequenced in a study of blood T cells in healthy people across ages. Through a sample-barcoded 5' primer and a J-beta primer mix, a second PCR was run for roughly 7 to 12 cycles. TCRdb re-analysed the 5' RACE reads in MiXCR, keeping a single row per CDR3 protein. This table has 870,000 or so distinct CDR3 sequences, 25% to 30% appearing once. The sample consisted of blood. Every receptor here comes from a woman of 80 years or more in good health.

To note about this clonotype: A much larger clone lies a single base off, so this may be a read error. The chain couples TRBV4-3 to TRBJ2-1; 9 nucleotides agree with TRBD1. The CDR3 extends over 15 amino acids. In germline, CDR1 is LGHNA, CDR2 YSLEER. CDR3 protein: CAGSLGQGRYNEQFF. In DNA, the CDR3 is TGCGCCGGCAGCCTCGGACAGGGGCGCTACAATGAGCAGTTCTTC.

The gene calls are TRBV7-2 and TRBJ2-7; TRBD2 agrees at 10 bases. The J call may be incorrect, as the DNA end agrees better with TRBJ2-5. Germline loops: CDR1 SGHTA, CDR2 FQGNSA. This CDR3 comprises 14 residues. CDR3 region: CASRMAAGGETQYF. DNA for the CDR3: TGTGCCAGCAGGATGGCAGCGGGGGGGGAGACCCAGTACTTC.

At least ten counts were recorded for this clonotype. The chain combines TRBV11-1 with TRBJ2-5, with D possibly TRBD2 on 5 matching bases. CDR3 length equals 16 residues. Trimming took 3 bases from V and 0 from J, leaving 14 bases between them. Germline CDR1 is SGHAT and CDR2 is FQDESV (reference sequence). The DNA for the CDR3 is TGTGCCAGCAGCTTTTCTCGTATGGACTACCAAGAGACCCAGTACTTC. Translation: CASSFSRMDYQETQYF.

This clonotype showed up many times. The rearrangement uses TRBV12-3 or TRBV12-4 and TRBJ2-7; D may be TRBD1 (5 bases). CDR3 length: 15 amino acids. Trimming left V 3 bases short and J 5 bases short, with 17 bases between. This CDR3 reads CASSLGQGVVHEQYF. Here the CDR3 DNA reads TGTGCCAGCAGTTTGGGGCAGGGTGTCGTCCACGAGCAGTACTTC.

This clonotype was seen at least ten times. The gene calls are TRBV9 and TRBJ2-2, with unresolved D. V lost 4 bases and J 7 bases, leaving 11 bases between the germline ends. This CDR3 spans 13 amino acids. The germline V gene encodes CDR1 SGDLS and CDR2 YYNGEE. The CDR3 nucleotides read TGTGCCAGCAGCCTAAGTAGGAGCGGGGAGCTGTTTTTT. It encodes CASSLSRSGELFF.

The V gene is TRBV11-3, the J gene TRBJ2-5; D not certain. The CDR3 is 13 amino acids. V dropped 8 bases and J dropped 1 base, with 11 bases sitting between them. CDR1 and CDR2 from the germline V gene are SGHNT and YENEEA. For the CDR3, the DNA is TGTGCCAGCGCTCCGAGGCCCCAAGAGACCCAGTACTTC. This encodes CASAPRPQETQYF.

The chain carries TRBV5-5 and TRBJ2-3; D gene ambiguous. The CDR3 extends over 15 amino acids. With 4 bases removed from V and 2 bases from J, the gap between germline ends came to 14 bases. Germline CDR1 and CDR2: SGHKS and YYEKEE (reference sequence). Here the CDR3 reads CASSPKPTNTDTQYF. The CDR3 DNA follows: TGTGCCAGCAGCCCAAAGCCGACCAACACAGATACGCAGTATTTT.

This clonotype was seen repeatedly, ten times or more. The chain is built from TRBV27 and TRBJ1-6, with TRBD1 matching 8 bases. Per germline, CDR1 MNHEY and CDR2 SMNVEV (reference sequence). The CDR3 loop spans 15 amino acids. J gave up 8 bases and V 3 bases, and 6 bases lay outside the gene matches. CDR3 sequence (DNA): TGTGCCAGCAGTTTGGATCGACAGGGGCATTCACCCCTCCACTTT. The encoded protein is CASSLDRQGHSPLHF.

This clonotype was seen ten or more times. This chain uses TRBV6-2 or TRBV6-3 with TRBJ2-1; 8 bases line up with TRBD2. The CDR3 loop spans 11 amino acids. Germline CDR1 and CDR2: MNHEY and SVGEGT. V gave up 8 bases and J gave up 6 bases; unmatched junction bases: 0. CDR3 amino acids: CASRGGNEQFF. Here the CDR3 DNA reads TGTGCCAGCCGGGGGGGCAATGAGCAGTTCTTC.